A selection of T cell receptor beta chains follows, all from one sample in a study of shared clonotypes between healthy human individuals. Profiling relied on immunoSEQ multiplex PCR, and the TCRdb table lists in-frame clones only, not all of them. The sample contains 550,000 to 600,000 clones, 95% to 98% of which appear only once. Specimen: naive CD8+ T cells sorted from blood. These receptors all stem from a young man in good health. Each CDR3 is given with its conserved first and last residue. The D gene is left open where the match is weak. The size entry is marked missing in some rows and otherwise reads once, few, many or a size class.

V gene	clone size	D gene	J gene	CDR3 DNA	CDR3 protein
TRBV7-9	.	.	TRBJ2-1	TGTGCCAGCAGCTTAGCGCTCCGGGCTGAGGAGCAGTTCTTC	CASSLALRAEEQFF
TRBV5-6	.	TRBD1	TRBJ2-7	TGTGCCAGCAGCCAACAGGGGATCTCCTACGAGCAGTACTTC	CASSQQGISYEQYF
TRBV7-2	.	TRBD1	TRBJ2-2	TGTGCCAGCAGCCCACTAGGACAGGGAAACACCGGGGAGCTGTTTTTT	CASSPLGQGNTGELFF
TRBV30	.	TRBD2	TRBJ2-1	TGTGCCTACCGCCCCGGGACTAGTAATGAGCAGTTCTTC	CAYRPGTSNEQFF
TRBV7-9	.	.	TRBJ1-4	TGTGCCAGCAGCTTAGATTCCGGAAAACTGTTTTTT	CASSLDSGKLFF
TRBV11-2	.	.	TRBJ2-1	TGTGCCAGCAGCTCGTCTAGCTGGGATGAGCAGTTCTTC	CASSSSSWDEQFF
TRBV23-1	.	.	TRBJ2-1	TGCGCCAGCAGTCAATCGAAGGGGACTTCCTACAATGAGCAGTTCTTC	CASSQSKGTSYNEQFF
TRBV25-1	.	.	TRBJ2-6	TGTGCCAGCAGGGACCGCACTGGGGCCAACGTCCTGACTTTC	CASRDRTGANVLTF
TRBV4-1	.	TRBD1	TRBJ1-1	TGCGCCAGCAGCCAAGGCTGGGCAGGGGGCTTCACTGAAGCTTTCTTT	CASSQGWAGGFTEAFF
TRBV6-1	.	TRBD1	TRBJ2-7	TGTGCCAGCAGTCCCGGACAGGGATCATGGGAGCAGTACTTC	CASSPGQGSWEQYF
TRBV18	.	TRBD1	TRBJ2-7	TGTGCCAGCTCACAGGACAGGGTGGGCCCCGTTGACGAGCAGTACTTC	CASSQDRVGPVDEQYF
TRBV4-3	.	.	TRBJ2-7	TGCGCCAGCAGCCAAGACAGGACGGCGGGGGAGCAGTACTTC	CASSQDRTAGEQYF
TRBV13	.	.	TRBJ2-7	TGTGCCAGCAGCTCGACGGATTACTCCTACGAGCAGTACTTC	CASSSTDYSYEQYF
TRBV7-6	.	TRBD2	TRBJ2-7	TGTGCCAGCAGCCAGCGGGAGGGGACCTACGAGCAGTACTTC	CASSQREGTYEQYF
TRBV14	.	TRBD1	TRBJ2-7	TGTGCCAGCAGCCCCATGGGGACAGGAGAGCAGTACTTC	CASSPMGTGEQYF
TRBV5-1	.	.	TRBJ1-4	TGCGCCAGCAGCACGATGTTTCTAAATGAAAAACTGTTTTTT	CASSTMFLNEKLFF
TRBV10-3	.	TRBD2	TRBJ2-1	TGTGCCATCAGCAGCGGACTAGCGGATAACAATGAGCAGTTCTTC	CAISSGLADNNEQFF
TRBV4-2	.	.	TRBJ2-6	TGTGCCAGCAGCCAAGATGTGGCAGGGCACAACGTCCTGACTTTC	CASSQDVAGHNVLTF
TRBV27	.	.	TRBJ2-1	TGTGCCAGCAGTTTAATGGGAGGAGGTAATGAGCAGTTCTTC	CASSLMGGGNEQFF
TRBV27	.	.	TRBJ2-7	TGTGCCAGCAGTTTCGCACAGGGTGGGTACGAGCAGTACTTC	CASSFAQGGYEQYF
TRBV7-7	once	.	TRBJ2-2	TGTGCCAGCAGTCAGGGATCCGGGGAGCTGTTTTTT	CASSQGSGELFF
TRBV7-9	.	TRBD1	TRBJ2-2	TGTGCCAGCAGCTTAGGACAGGGGAACACCGGGGAGCTGTTTTTT	CASSLGQGNTGELFF
TRBV7-6	.	TRBD2	TRBJ2-3	TGTGCCAGCAGCTTAGCGACTAGCGGGAGAGAGGCAGATACGCAGTATTTT	CASSLATSGREADTQYF
TRBV27	.	TRBD1	TRBJ1-1	TGTGCCAGCAGGGGACAGACAAACACTGAAGCTTTCTTT	CASRGQTNTEAFF
TRBV6-5	.	.	TRBJ2-7	TGTGCCAGCAGCCCCGACAGTCTAGAGCAGTACTTC	CASSPDSLEQYF
TRBV7-9	.	.	TRBJ1-2	TGTGCCAGCAGCTTAGCGGCCAACAGGGCGGCTGGCTACACCTTC	CASSLAANRAAGYTF
TRBV7-9	.	.	TRBJ2-7	TGTGCCAGCACGCCCGGCGGGACACCGTACGAGCAGTACTTC	CASTPGGTPYEQYF
TRBV30	once	TRBD2	TRBJ2-7	TGTGCCTGGCTGACTGACGGGGGGGACGAGCAGTACTTC	CAWLTDGGDEQYF
TRBV28	once	TRBD1	TRBJ2-3	TGTGCCAGCAGTTTGGGAGGCATACAGGGGGCCACAGATACGCAGTATTTT	CASSLGGIQGATDTQYF
TRBV6-5	.	.	TRBJ1-2	TGTGCCAGCAGGGAAGGGCAAAGCAGCTATGGCTACACCTTC	CASREGQSSYGYTF
TRBV2	.	.	TRBJ1-5	TGTGCCAGCAGTGGGATACAGGGAGGGGTTTTCAGGCAGCCCCAGCATTTT	CASSGIQGGVFRQPQHF
TRBV28	.	TRBD1	TRBJ2-3	TGTGCCAGCAGTCCACCGGGACAGGGGACAGATACGCAGTATTTT	CASSPPGQGTDTQYF
TRBV5-4	.	.	TRBJ2-2	TGTGCCAGCAGCTTGGGGGGGAACACCGAGGAGCTGTTTTTT	CASSLGGNTEELFF
TRBV11-3	.	TRBD2	TRBJ2-1	TGTGCCAGCAGCTTAGGCGGTAGCGGGAGTTTCAATGAGCAGTTCTTC	CASSLGGSGSFNEQFF
TRBV4-3	.	.	TRBJ2-7	TGCGCCAGCAGCGAGGGCGGTGGATCCTACGAGCAGTACTTC	CASSEGGGSYEQYF
TRBV7-9	.	TRBD2	TRBJ2-7	TGTGCCAGCAGCCCTTCTAGCGGGAGATCGTACGAGCAGTACTTC	CASSPSSGRSYEQYF
TRBV6-5	.	.	TRBJ1-2	TGTGCCAGCAGTTACTCGCCTACATCTGTGAATGGCTACACCTTC	CASSYSPTSVNGYTF
TRBV25-1	.	.	TRBJ2-6	TGTGCCAGCATTGGGCGGCTCTCTGGGGCCAACGTCCTGACTTTC	CASIGRLSGANVLTF
TRBV5-5	.	TRBD1	TRBJ2-7	TGTGCCAGCAGCGGGGGACAGGGGGCCTACGAGCAGTACTTC	CASSGGQGAYEQYF
TRBV7-9	.	.	TRBJ1-5	TGTGCCAGCAGCTCAGGGGAGTTGGTCGGTCAGCCCCAGCATTTT	CASSSGELVGQPQHF
TRBV28	.	TRBD2	TRBJ2-7	TGTGCCAGCAGCCCTATCGATCAGATGCTAGCGGGGCGCCAGCAGTACTTC	CASSPIDQMLAGRQQYF
TRBV5-1	once	.	TRBJ2-2	TGCGCCACAACGGGACAAACCGGGGAGCTGTTTTTT	CATTGQTGELFF
TRBV27	.	.	TRBJ2-7	TGTGCCAGCAGTTTCGGAGGCGGCTCCGAGCAGTACTTC	CASSFGGGSEQYF
TRBV10-1	.	.	TRBJ2-7	TGCGCCAGCACTCTCAGGGGCGAGCAGTACTTC	CASTLRGEQYF
TRBV27	.	TRBD2	TRBJ2-3	TGTGCCAGCAGGCTAGCGGGAGGTTTGGATACGCAGTATTTT	CASRLAGGLDTQYF
TRBV29-1	.	.	TRBJ2-2	TGCAGCGTTGAAGTAGCCAGCTCGAACACCGGGGAGCTGTTTTTT	CSVEVASSNTGELFF
TRBV4-3	.	.	TRBJ1-4	TGCGCCAGCAGCCAAGGGGGCATGGGTGAAAAACTGTTTTTT	CASSQGGMGEKLFF
TRBV27	.	TRBD2	TRBJ2-7	TGTGCCAGCAGTTTATCGCTAGGACTAGCCTACGAGCAGTACTTC	CASSLSLGLAYEQYF
TRBV10-1	.	TRBD1	TRBJ2-2	TGCGCCAGCAGTCAGGACAGGATTGACGGGGAGCTGTTTTTT	CASSQDRIDGELFF
TRBV7-2	.	.	TRBJ2-4	TGTGCCAGCAGCCCTATCGCGGGGGCTGTCGACATTCAGTACTTC	CASSPIAGAVDIQYF
TRBV2	.	.	TRBJ1-3	TGTGCCAGCATCGGACTCGGAAACACCATATATTTT	CASIGLGNTIYF
TRBV11-2	.	TRBD2	TRBJ2-2	TGTGCCAGCAGCTTAAAGCCTAGCGGGGGAAACACCGGGGAGCTGTTTTTT	CASSLKPSGGNTGELFF
TRBV28	.	.	TRBJ2-7	TGTGCCAGCAGTGGGGTTGCTCCCTACGAGCAGTACTTC	CASSGVAPYEQYF
TRBV4-3	.	.	TRBJ2-2	TGCGCCAGCAGCCAAGATCGGACGGTCAACACCGGGGAGCTGTTTTTT	CASSQDRTVNTGELFF